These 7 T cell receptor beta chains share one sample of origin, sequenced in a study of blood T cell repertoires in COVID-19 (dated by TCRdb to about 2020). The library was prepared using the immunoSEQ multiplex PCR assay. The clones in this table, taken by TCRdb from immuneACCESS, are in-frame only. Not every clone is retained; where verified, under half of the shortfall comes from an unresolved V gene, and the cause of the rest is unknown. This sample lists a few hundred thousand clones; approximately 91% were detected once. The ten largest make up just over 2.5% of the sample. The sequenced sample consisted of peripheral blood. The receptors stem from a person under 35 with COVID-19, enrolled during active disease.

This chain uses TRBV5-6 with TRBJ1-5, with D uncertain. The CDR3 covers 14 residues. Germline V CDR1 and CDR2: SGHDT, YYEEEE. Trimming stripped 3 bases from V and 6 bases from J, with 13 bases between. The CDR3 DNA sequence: TGTGCCAGCAGCTCAGGTCTGGATGGTCAGCCCCAGCATTTT. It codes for CASSSGLDGQPQHF.

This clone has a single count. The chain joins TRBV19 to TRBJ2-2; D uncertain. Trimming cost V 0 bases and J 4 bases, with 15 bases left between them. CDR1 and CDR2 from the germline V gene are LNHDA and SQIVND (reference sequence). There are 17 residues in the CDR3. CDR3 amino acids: CASSIDSLRQFTGELFF. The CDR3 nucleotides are TGTGCCAGTAGTATAGATTCCCTGAGGCAGTTCACCGGGGAGCTGTTTTTT.

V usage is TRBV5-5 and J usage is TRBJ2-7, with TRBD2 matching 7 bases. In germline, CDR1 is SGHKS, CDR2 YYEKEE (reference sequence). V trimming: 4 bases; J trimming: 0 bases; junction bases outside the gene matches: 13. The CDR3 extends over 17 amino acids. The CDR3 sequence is CASSPTVIAGSSYEQYF. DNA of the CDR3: TGTGCCAGCAGCCCAACCGTAATAGCGGGCAGCTCCTACGAGCAGTACTTC.

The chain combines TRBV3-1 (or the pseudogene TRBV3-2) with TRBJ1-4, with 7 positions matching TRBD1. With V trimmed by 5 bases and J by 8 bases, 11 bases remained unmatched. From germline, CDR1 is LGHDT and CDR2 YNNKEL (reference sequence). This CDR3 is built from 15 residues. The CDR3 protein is CASSSGRQGEEKLFF. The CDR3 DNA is TGTGCCAGCAGCTCAGGTCGACAGGGTGAAGAAAAACTGTTTTTT.

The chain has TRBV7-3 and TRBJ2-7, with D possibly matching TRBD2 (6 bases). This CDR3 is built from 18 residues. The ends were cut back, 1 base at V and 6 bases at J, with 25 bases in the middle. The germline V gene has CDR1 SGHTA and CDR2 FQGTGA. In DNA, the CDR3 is TGTGCCAGCAGCTTAAGGTGGGCAGGACCGGGACTGGGGACCGAGCAGTACTTC. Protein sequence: CASSLRWAGPGLGTEQYF.

The chain's CDR3 is CASSLQGSGEQYF. The CDR3 nucleotides read TGTGCCAGCAGCTTACAGGGTTCAGGGGAGCAGTACTTC. This chain links TRBV7-3 with TRBJ2-7; D is possibly TRBD1 (5 bases). V was cut by 2 bases and J by 7 bases, with 12 bases left in between. The CDR3 is 13 residues long. The germline gives CDR1 SGHTA, CDR2 FQGTGA.

The CDR3: CASSEGLPLGTEQFF. In DNA, the CDR3 is TGTGCCAGCAGTGAGGGACTTCCGCTAGGCACTGAGCAGTTCTTC. The chain is built from TRBV6-1 and TRBJ2-1; D possibly corresponds to TRBD2 (6 bases). Trimming stripped 3 bases from V and 9 bases from J, with 18 bases between. The CDR3 is 15 amino acids. CDR1 and CDR2 (germline): MNHNS, SASEGT.